The entry below gives a single T cell receptor (beta chain) sequence along with its context. What it binds is not known. Germline V gives CDR1 SNHLY, CDR2 FYNNEI. Trimming cost V 3 bases and J 5 bases, with 5 bases left between them. This CDR3 has 12 residues. Clones were sequenced by immunoSEQ multiplex PCR, and TCRdb holds only the in-frame ones, with some missing. The sample holds about 6,100 clones, 87% seen once. This sample was included in a study of T cells in localized non-small cell lung cancer. Notes on the study in general: Peak T cell clonality was found in uninvolved adjacent lung, exceeding tumor. Higher blood T cell density tracked longer overall survival.

J is TRBJ1-5 and V is TRBV2; unclear D gene. Sample: peripheral blood, taken before any cancer treatment. This clonotype was sampled from a male donor aged 60 or older with stage I lung adenocarcinoma. The CDR3 bases are TGTGCCAGCAGTGAGACGGATCAGCCCCAGCATTTT. Residues: CASSETDQPQHF. The full variable domain, its missing parts supplied by reference TRBV2 and TRBJ1-5, is EPEVTQTPSHQVTQMGQEVILRCVPISNHLYFYWYRQILGQKVEFLVSFYNNEISEKSEIFDDQFSVERPDGSNFTLKIRSTKLEDSAMYFCASSETDQPQHFGDGTRLSIL.